This entry concerns a single TCR beta chain. This CDR3 has 11 amino acids. Germline V lookup: CDR1 LNHDA, CDR2 SQIVND (reference sequence). J gave up 8 bases and V 9 bases, and 3 bases lay outside the gene matches. These data belong to a study of control samples from healthy donors and cancer patients. Sequencing was performed with immunoSEQ multiplex PCR; in TCRdb, only in-frame clones are kept and a portion is missing. The repertoire has 53,000 or so clones, around 87% of them found once; the top ten carry about 14%. The gene calls are TRBV19 and TRBJ1-4; TRBD1 matches 7 bases. Sequencing input: PBMCs. The sequence was collected from a man in his fifties or sixties with head and neck cancer. CDR3 amino acids: CASRGGEKLFF. In DNA, the CDR3 is TGTGCCAGCAGGGGGGGGGAAAAACTGTTTTTT.